These 5 T cell receptor beta chains share one sample of origin, sequenced in a study of human T cells and chemical hapten exposure. Sample time point: patch test 2, 6 weeks after DPC sensitization. The sample's treatment: therapeutic diphenylcyclopropenone sensitization with weekly scalp DPC. TCRdb used MiXCR to reprocess the RACE reads, holding one entry per CDR3 protein. The sample includes over 100,000 distinct CDR3 sequences, approximately 8.8% of them seen just once. The sequenced sample was whole blood, obtained in connection with sensitization to the hapten diphenylcyclopropenone (DPC). All receptors derive from a woman in her thirties or forties with alopecia areata. Some clones in this sample may be carry-over from other donors' samples.

V and J are TRBV6-5 and TRBJ1-6, with D uncertain. Germline values: CDR1 MNHEY, CDR2 SVGAGI. Trimming removed 5 bases from V and 4 bases from J, with 12 bases in between. This CDR3 contains 15 residues. The CDR3: CASSPTTVYNSPLHF. In DNA form, the CDR3 reads TGTGCCAGCAGTCCCACGACGGTTTATAATTCACCCCTCCACTTT.

In its sample, this clonotype was seen many times. CDR3 region: CASSLGPPPHYEQYF. CDR3 coding DNA: TGTGCCAGCAGCTTAGGACCGCCGCCCCACTACGAGCAGTACTTC. The V gene is TRBV7-2, the J gene TRBJ2-7, with D unresolved. The V and J ends lost 1 base and 3 bases respectively, with 13 bases between them. Germline V CDR1 and CDR2: SGHTA, FQGNSA. The CDR3 covers 15 residues.

This clonotype showed up many times. This sequence joins TRBV7-9 and TRBJ1-5; D unclear. Per germline, CDR1 SEHNR and CDR2 FQNEAQ (reference sequence). CDR3 length equals 12 residues. V lost 2 bases to trimming and J lost 6 bases, with 5 bases between them. The CDR3 here is CASSLSFQPQHF. The CDR3, as DNA: TGTGCCAGCAGCTTAAGCTTTCAGCCCCAGCATTTT.

The J gene is TRBJ2-7, the V gene TRBV20-1; unclear D gene. V lost 3 bases, J lost 5 bases, and 14 bases lay in between. Per germline, CDR1 DFQATT and CDR2 SNEGSKA (reference sequence). The CDR3 is made up of 13 amino acids. In nucleotides, the CDR3 is TGCAGTGCTAGGCCGGACCTAAGGGACGAGCAGTACTTC. Its protein is CSARPDLRDEQYF.

This clonotype was seen many times. V usage is TRBV6-2 or TRBV6-3 and J usage is TRBJ2-1; D might be TRBD2 (5 bases). The germline CDR1 and CDR2 sequences are MNHEY and SVGEGT. This CDR3 region has 16 residues. V gave up 6 bases and J gave up 12 bases, with 27 bases separating them. The CDR3 loop is CASSSTGRERARGQFF. CDR3 bases: TGTGCCAGCAGCTCAACTGGGCGTGAGAGGGCCCGGGGGCAGTTCTTC.